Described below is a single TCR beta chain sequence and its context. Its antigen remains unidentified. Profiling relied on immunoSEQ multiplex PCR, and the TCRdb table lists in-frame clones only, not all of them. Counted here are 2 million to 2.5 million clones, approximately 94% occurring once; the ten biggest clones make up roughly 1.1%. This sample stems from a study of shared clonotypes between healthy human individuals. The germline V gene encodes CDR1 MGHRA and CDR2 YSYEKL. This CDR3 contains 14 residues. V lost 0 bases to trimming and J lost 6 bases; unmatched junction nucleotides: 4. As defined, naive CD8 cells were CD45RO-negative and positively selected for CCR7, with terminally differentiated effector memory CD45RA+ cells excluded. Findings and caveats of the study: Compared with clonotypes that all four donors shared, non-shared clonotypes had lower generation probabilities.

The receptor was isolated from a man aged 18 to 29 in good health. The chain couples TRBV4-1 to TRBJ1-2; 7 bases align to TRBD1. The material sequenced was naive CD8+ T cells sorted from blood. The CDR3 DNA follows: TGCGCCAGCAGCCAAGAGGGTCAGGGGGATGGCTACACCTTC. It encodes CASSQEGQGDGYTF.